The present TCR beta chain was sequenced within a study of human T cells and chemical hapten exposure. Study-level findings and limits: Patch test score was positively correlated with the counts of PT1 expanded TCRs.

In the authors' workflow: Per sample, the median was 95,638 TCRs, with values from approximately 25,000 to 650,000. Via MiXCR, TCRdb re-called the RACE reads, giving one row per CDR3 protein. Clone size and V and J calls follow TCRdb, not the original study. The table lists tens of thousands of distinct CDR3 sequences, around 10% of them singletons. Turning to this clonotype: Its target is unknown.

Regarding time point: patch test 3, about 24 weeks after DPC sensitization. Regarding treatment: therapeutic diphenylcyclopropenone sensitization with weekly scalp DPC. Drawing of blood took place ahead of applying each patch test. Alopecia patients between 18 and 70 years old and suitable for DPC were used as donors. This clonotype was obtained from a woman aged 30 to 39 with alopecia areata. Some clones in this sample may be carry-over from other donors' samples. The sequencing used whole blood, collected in connection with sensitization to the hapten diphenylcyclopropenone (DPC).

DNA of the CDR3: TGCAGTGCCAGTCGGGGGACAGGGGGCTTCATGATAAGCAATCAGCCCCAGCATTTT. The encoded protein is CSASRGTGGFMISNQPQHF. The gene calls are TRBV20-1 and TRBJ1-5; 12 bases align to TRBD1. The V gene end was trimmed by 6 bases and the J gene end by 1 base; junction bases not matched to a gene: 16. Germline CDR1 and CDR2: DFQATT and SNEGSKA (reference sequence). This CDR3 spans 19 amino acids.